The 25 T cell receptor beta chains listed next were all sequenced from one sample in a study of cytomegalovirus exposure and HLA in healthy donors. The data were produced by immunoSEQ multiplex PCR, yet TCRdb's version contains in-frame clones alone and is incomplete. The sample has about 240,000 clones; 80% to 90% are singletons. Sequencing used PBMCs. The receptors stem from a man between 18 and 29 years old in good health and CMV-seronegative.

This clone was detected a few times. J is TRBJ2-7 and V is TRBV27; a possible D gene is TRBD1 (6 bases). This CDR3 contains 13 residues. In germline, CDR1 is MNHEY, CDR2 SMNVEV (reference sequence). V lost 4 bases to trimming and J lost 4 bases, with 11 bases between them. The CDR3: CASSWGRGYEQYF. The DNA for the CDR3 is TGTGCCAGCAGTTGGGGCAGGGGATACGAGCAGTACTTC.

The chain employs TRBV11-3 and TRBJ2-2; no reliable D call. The CDR3 consists of 14 residues. Germline V gives CDR1 SGHNT, CDR2 YENEEA. Trimming took 5 bases from V and 3 from J, leaving 10 bases between them. The CDR3 here is CASSATIYTGELFF. The DNA of the CDR3 is TGTGCCAGCAGCGCTACTATTTACACCGGGGAGCTGTTTTTT.

This chain connects TRBV6-1 to TRBJ2-1; a possible D gene is TRBD2 (5 bases). Trimming pared 2 bases from V and 14 bases from J, leaving 13 bases between. Germline CDR1 reads MNHNS; CDR2 reads SASEGT. The CDR3 has 12 residues. CDR3 region: CASSESGPVKFF. CDR3 nucleotides: TGTGCCAGCAGTGAAAGCGGCCCGGTGAAGTTCTTC.

The CDR3 reads CASSRGQYSYEQYF. In DNA form, the CDR3 reads TGCGCCAGCAGCCGAGGACAGTATTCCTACGAGCAGTACTTC. The J gene is TRBJ2-7, the V gene TRBV4-3; D may be TRBD1 (6 bases). V dropped 4 bases and J dropped 1 base, with 11 bases sitting between them. Germline CDR1 is LGHNA and CDR2 is YSLEER. This CDR3 is built from 14 residues.

The CDR3 DNA follows: TGTGCCAGCAGCTTATTGGGACTAGCGAACGGAGATACGCAGTATTTT. Amino acid sequence: CASSLLGLANGDTQYF. The V call is TRBV7-3, the J call TRBJ2-3; TRBD2 matches at 10 bases. CDR3 size: 16 residues. CDR1 is SGHTA, CDR2 FQGTGA, per germline. V shed 2 bases, J shed 5 bases, and the junction held 7 bases outside the gene matches.

The rearrangement joins TRBV5-1 to TRBJ2-2; D gene ambiguous. In germline, CDR1 is SGHRS, CDR2 YFSETQ. Trimming left V 1 base short and J 1 base short, with 8 bases between. CDR3 length: 15 amino acids. CDR3 loop: CASSLNAVNTGELFF. CDR3 DNA: TGCGCCAGCAGCTTGAATGCAGTGAACACCGGGGAGCTGTTTTTT.

Worth noting for this clone: The sample has other DNA sequences that encode this CDR3 too. This rearrangement joins TRBV28 to TRBJ2-7; TRBD2 agrees at 8 bases. Germline V gene lookup returns CDR1 MDHEN and CDR2 SYDVKM. The CDR3 is 12 residues long. Trimming cost V 5 bases and J 3 bases; bases outside gene matches: 0. The CDR3 sequence is CASSSGSYEQYF. The DNA for the CDR3 is TGTGCCAGCAGTAGCGGGAGCTACGAGCAGTACTTC.

CDR3 DNA: TGTGCCAGTAGTATAGGGACCGCGGGAACTAATGAAAAACTGTTTTTT. Encoded protein: CASSIGTAGTNEKLFF. This chain connects TRBV19 to TRBJ1-4; D gene unclear. Trimming took 1 base from V and 1 from J, leaving 10 bases between them. The length of the CDR3 is 16 residues. Germline CDR1 reads LNHDA; CDR2 reads SQIVND (reference sequence).

In its sample, this clone was seen once. The V call is TRBV19, the J call TRBJ1-2; D unresolved. The CDR3 spans 15 residues. Germline-derived CDR1 and CDR2 are LNHDA and SQIVND (reference sequence). V lost 3 bases and J lost 3, with 14 bases in between. The CDR3 DNA sequence: TGTGCCAGTAGTATTACTCGCGGTCCTGACTATGGCTACACCTTC. This translates into CASSITRGPDYGYTF.

The chain carries TRBV11-3 and TRBJ1-2; no clear D. Trimming removed 3 bases from V and 7 bases from J, with 3 bases in between. This CDR3 is built from 10 residues. Germline V gives CDR1 SGHNT, CDR2 YENEEA. Here the CDR3 reads CASSFGGYTF. The CDR3 DNA sequence: TGTGCCAGCAGCTTCGGTGGCTACACCTTC.

The chain has TRBV10-3 and TRBJ2-7; D gene uncertain. The CDR3 spans 12 residues. V lost 3 bases and J lost 4, with 7 bases in between. Germline V CDR1 and CDR2: ENHRY, SYGVKD. The CDR3 region has the DNA TGTGCCATCAGTGACAGAAATTACGAGCAGTACTTC. Residues: CAISDRNYEQYF.

In its sample, this clone was seen a few times. The V gene is TRBV18, the J gene TRBJ1-6, with D perhaps TRBD1 (6 bases). Germline loops: CDR1 KGHSH, CDR2 LQKENI. V was clipped by 3 bases and J by 10 bases, with 16 bases between them. The CDR3 is 15 residues long. DNA for the CDR3: TGTGCCAGCTCACCTACCAACCAGGGGAACTCACCCCTCCACTTT. Its translation: CASSPTNQGNSPLHF. The full variable domain, completed using reference TRBV18 and TRBJ1-6, is NAGVMQNPRHLVRRRGQEARLRCSPMKGHSHVYWYRQLPEEGLKFMVYLQKENIIDESGMPKERFSAEFPKEGPSILRIQQVVRGDSAAYFCASSPTNQGNSPLHFGNGTRLTVT.

The sample holds a few counts of this clone. The chain couples TRBV18 to TRBJ1-5; the D gene is possibly TRBD1 (5 bases). V shed 3 bases and J shed 4 bases, with 13 bases lying between them. The CDR3 spans 15 residues. CDR1 and CDR2 (germline): KGHSH, LQKENI. The CDR3 DNA reads as TGTGCCAGCTCACCCCGGGGGGAGGGGAATCAGCCCCAGCATTTT. Translated, it gives CASSPRGEGNQPQHF.

The chain uses TRBV9 and TRBJ1-1; 8 nucleotides align to TRBD1. Trimming cost V 3 bases and J 5 bases; bases outside gene matches: 9. The CDR3 is 15 residues long. Germline V CDR1 and CDR2: SGDLS, YYNGEE. The CDR3 sequence is CASSGETGVLTEAFF. CDR3 in DNA: TGTGCCAGCAGCGGCGAGACAGGGGTCCTAACTGAAGCTTTCTTT.

The chain links TRBV29-1 to TRBJ1-1; no clear D. The germline V gene has CDR1 SQVTM and CDR2 ANQGSEA. V was cut by 3 bases and J by 6 bases, with 5 bases left in between. This CDR3 comprises 10 residues. Here the CDR3 DNA reads TGCAGCGTTGAGTCGGCTGAAGCTTTCTTT. This gives the protein CSVESAEAFF.

The chain uses TRBV6-5 and TRBJ2-7; 7 bases are a match to TRBD1. J was trimmed by 5 bases and V by 7 bases; bases with no gene match: 11. This CDR3 comprises 14 residues. Per germline, CDR1 MNHEY and CDR2 SVGAGI. The CDR3 loop reads CASKVRTGVNEQYF. CDR3 nucleotides: TGTGCCAGCAAAGTCCGGACAGGAGTGAACGAGCAGTACTTC.

This clone was observed a handful of times. The rearrangement links TRBV2 to TRBJ2-5; 9 nucleotides agree with TRBD2. This CDR3 has 15 amino acids. Losses at the gene ends were 4 bases for V and 7 bases for J; bases not matched to a gene: 10. Germline V gene lookup returns CDR1 SNHLY and CDR2 FYNNEI. The CDR3 loop is CASSATSGQWGTQYF. CDR3 in DNA: TGTGCCAGCAGTGCCACTAGCGGGCAATGGGGGACCCAGTACTTC.

The rearrangement joins TRBV11-2 to TRBJ2-7, with TRBD1 identical over 10 bases. The V gene's germline CDR1 is SGHAT and CDR2 FQNNGV. Trimming took 0 bases from V and 7 from J; bases not matched to a gene: 15. The CDR3 sequence is 18 residues long. As DNA, the CDR3 is TGTGCCAGCAGCTTAGATATGGACCCGGGGACAGGGGTGGATGAGCAGTACTTC. Protein sequence: CASSLDMDPGTGVDEQYF. The variable domain in full, with the rest retrieved from reference TRBV11-2 and TRBJ2-7, is EAGVAQSPRYKIIEKRQSVAFWCNPISGHATLYWYQQILGQGPKLLIQFQNNGVVDDSQLPKDRFSAERLKGVDSTLKIQPAKLEDSAVYLCASSLDMDPGTGVDEQYFGPGTRLTVT.

The chain links TRBV5-4 to TRBJ2-1; 13 bases line up with TRBD2. The junction had 9 bases not matched to a gene; V was cut back by 3 bases and J by 3 bases. CDR1 and CDR2 from the germline V gene are SGHNT and YYREEE (reference sequence). There are 18 residues in the CDR3. CDR3 sequence: CASSSGGGTSGIYNEQFF. The CDR3 DNA follows: TGTGCCAGCAGCTCCGGGGGGGGGACTAGCGGGATCTACAATGAGCAGTTCTTC.

Only one count was recorded for this clone. The rearrangement joins TRBV27 to TRBJ1-1; maybe TRBD1 (6 bases). The CDR3 runs to 13 residues. Germline V lookup: CDR1 MNHEY, CDR2 SMNVEV (reference sequence). Deletions cut 3 bases from V and 4 bases from J, with 9 bases between. The CDR3 DNA follows: TGTGCCAGCAGTTTTCCAGGGGCCACTGAAGCTTTCTTT. This gives the protein CASSFPGATEAFF.

V and J are TRBV4-2 and TRBJ1-1, with 7 bases aligning to TRBD1. The CDR3 has 13 residues. Trimming at V came to 4 bases and at J to 7 bases, leaving 6 bases not matched to a gene. The germline V gene has CDR1 LGHNA and CDR2 YNFKEQ. The CDR3 here is CASSRETGFEAFF. In nucleotides, the CDR3 is TGTGCCAGCAGCCGGGAGACAGGGTTTGAAGCTTTCTTT.

The chain has TRBV6-1 and TRBJ2-1; D is undetermined. Looked up from germline, CDR1 is MNHNS and CDR2 is SASEGT. The V end was cut by 2 bases, the J end by 10 bases, with 9 bases between. The CDR3 covers 12 residues. DNA of the CDR3: TGTGCCAGCAGTGAAAATCTTGTCGAGCAGTTCTTC. Amino acid sequence: CASSENLVEQFF.

This clone is a singleton in its sample. The chain links TRBV27 to TRBJ2-7; D possibly corresponds to TRBD1 (7 bases). CDR3 size: 14 residues. In germline, CDR1 is MNHEY, CDR2 SMNVEV (reference sequence). Between the trimmed V and J ends, which lost 0 bases and 5 bases, there was a span of 11 bases. The CDR3 spells CASSLSGRGDEQYF. In DNA form, the CDR3 reads TGTGCCAGCAGTTTATCGGGCAGGGGGGACGAGCAGTACTTC.

The chain recombines TRBV5-6 with TRBJ1-2; 8 bases agree with TRBD1. V shed 2 bases, J shed 7 bases, and the junction held 7 bases outside the gene matches. The CDR3 has 14 residues. Germline values: CDR1 SGHDT, CDR2 YYEEEE. CDR3 DNA: TGTGCCAGCAGCTTCCTGGACAGGGACCCTGGCTACACCTTC. Translation: CASSFLDRDPGYTF.

V usage is TRBV5-6 and J usage is TRBJ1-6, with D perhaps TRBD1 (5 bases). V lost 4 bases to trimming and J lost 1 base, with 15 bases between them. Germline V CDR1 and CDR2: SGHDT, YYEEEE. The CDR3 has 17 residues. The CDR3 region is CASSRQGDRSYNSPLHF. Here the CDR3 DNA reads TGTGCCAGCAGCCGGCAAGGGGATAGGTCCTATAATTCACCCCTCCACTTT.